This TCR beta chain comes out of a study of T cell responses to AZD1222 COVID-19 vaccine (dated by TCRdb to about 2021). In terms of the full investigation: Because spike-specific TCR depth and breadth did not differ between the two schedules, AZD1222 recipients who got a second dose at roughly 4 weeks were pooled with those who got a second dose at roughly 12 weeks. A total of more than 230 trial participants underwent TCR sequencing, of whom 207 received two doses of AZD1222 and around 26 received two doses of the MenACWY control vaccine. Trial participants were enrolled by age into subgroups of 18-55, 56-69 and 70-plus years, and about 150, 27 and 61 TCR-sequenced participants, respectively, were included in these subgroups. What the study reported, not specific to this receptor: CD4 TCRs associated with the vaccine covered the entire spike protein, and the dominant responses were in regions 160-218 and 743-854. Participants were mostly white British and included more females than males, and it was suggested by the authors that clonal diversity may have been underestimated. No day 14 peak-response samples were available, so repertoires were characterized only after the peak T cell response. Conclusions about previously exposed vaccinees are limited because only six or seven AZD1222 recipients were SARS-CoV-2 seropositive at baseline. Nearly half of unique spike-specific TCRs reportedly recognized epitopes outside regions mutated in the B.1.351 and B.1.1.7 variants. After two AZD1222 doses, both the breadth and the depth of spike-specific TCRs were significantly higher than at day 0 and than in MenACWY recipients. The 56-69-year group was small, and its depth increase did not reach significance, likely because of low power.

There are 14 amino acids in the CDR3, from cysteine to phenylalanine inclusive. The read is trimmed to its CDR3 DNA, 42 bases read in frame from base 1. Taken from the germline V gene, the CDR1 and CDR2 loops are SGHRS and YFSETQ. The junction carries 12 bases between V and J, which are trimmed by 7 bases and 0 bases respectively. What the time point label conveys for this sample: baseline before first vaccination. The vaccinee samples were drawn from two UK trials, COV001 and COV002, one of which was a single-blind randomized controlled phase 2/3 trial testing AZD1222 (ChAdOx1 nCoV-19) in healthy adults. Trial participant PBMC samples were collected at day 0 and day 28 after the second dose for TCRbeta chain sequencing. The CDR3 regions of human TCRbeta chains were analyzed by immunosequencing. The published analysis was carried out like this. Repertoire TCRs were checked for matches against a reference library of SARS-CoV-2-specific TCRs that had been generated using the MIRA antigen-specificity platform. Breadth was defined as the fraction of unique TCRs that were SARS-CoV-2-associated, and depth was defined as the fraction of total T cells that were SARS-CoV-2-associated. Using the MIRA data, each spike-specific TCR was mapped to the spike region that the TCR reacts to and placed in a CD4 or CD8 class. Log10-transformed breadth and depth values were compared by one-way ANOVA with Sidak's multiple comparisons tests. Held by TCRdb, this immuneACCESS table contains in-frame sequences only and omits some clones. Under half of the omission traces to an unresolved V gene where checked; the cause of the rest is unknown. D and trimming were read from the DNA, whereas the V and J calls and clone size are those reported in that table. The sample table contains about 28,000 clones; only one count was recorded for 75% to 90% of them. Clones ranked in the top ten supply 1.3% of the sample.

About this clone itself: Its specific antigen is unknown. Per-nucleotide qualities are absent, and no much larger clonotype sits a single base away.

The sequencing used peripheral blood, collected on day 0 of AZD1222 vaccination. The TCR was taken from an adult in good health. Here the chain combines TRBV5-1 and TRBJ2-3; TRBD2 is possibly the D segment (6 matching bases). The DNA is TGCGCCAGCCATGGGAGCGGGAGCACAGATACGCAGTATTTT. It codes for CASHGSGSTDTQYF.